Listed here are 14 T cell receptor beta chains from one sample, sequenced in a study of cytomegalovirus exposure and HLA in healthy donors. PCR involved 60 Vbeta and 13 Jbeta primers. TCRdb's table, derived via immunoSEQ multiplex PCR, lists solely in-frame clones and lacks some. The table shows 200,000 or so clones, with about 80% occurring only once. The sample taken for sequencing was PBMCs. These receptors were collected from a woman aged 18-29 years in good health and CMV-seropositive.

This clone occurred a few times. This chain connects TRBV6-5 to TRBJ1-2; 10 nucleotides match TRBD1. This CDR3 contains 14 residues. V was clipped by 3 bases and J by 7 bases; unmatched bases: 5. Germline values: CDR1 MNHEY, CDR2 SVGAGI. The chain's CDR3 is CASSYSRTGGGYTF. CDR3 DNA sequence: TGTGCCAGCAGTTATAGTCGGACAGGGGGTGGCTACACCTTC.

The genes are TRBV4-1 and TRBJ2-7, with 9 bases identical to TRBD1. CDR3 length equals 14 residues. CDR1 and CDR2 (germline): MGHRA, YSYEKL. Losses at the gene ends were 1 base for V and 2 bases for J; bases not matched to a gene: 0. The chain's CDR3 is CASSQGQGAYEQYF. CDR3 nucleotides: TGCGCCAGCAGCCAAGGACAGGGGGCCTACGAGCAGTACTTC.

V gene TRBV5-4 combines with J gene TRBJ1-2, with TRBD1 as a possible D gene (5 bases). The CDR3 has 14 amino acids. V was cut by 4 bases and J by 3 bases, with 13 bases left in between. The germline V gene encodes CDR1 SGHNT and CDR2 YYREEE (reference sequence). The CDR3 loop is CASSARRADYGYTF. The CDR3 bases are TGTGCCAGCAGCGCTCGCAGGGCGGACTATGGCTACACCTTC.

V and J are TRBV7-9 and TRBJ2-7; TRBD2 might be the D (5 bases). V lost 1 base and J 10 bases, leaving 11 bases between the germline ends. This CDR3 has 12 amino acids. The V gene's germline CDR1 is SEHNR and CDR2 FQNEAQ (reference sequence). In DNA, the CDR3 is TGTGCCAGCAGCTTAGGCGGACTGGAACAGTACGTC. It yields the protein CASSLGGLEQYV.

The J gene is TRBJ2-3, the V gene TRBV21-1; the tabulated D call, TRBD2, remains unverified against the DNA. TRBV21-1 is flagged as a pseudogene. The CDR3 is 13 residues long. In DNA, the CDR3 is TGTGCCAGCAGCAAAATAGATTCAGATACGCAGTATTTT. The encoded protein is CASSKIDSDTQYF.

With respect to this clone: At one end the junction does not follow the germline gene, possibly because of a read error. The chain employs TRBV5-1 and TRBJ2-6; D might be TRBD2 (6 bases). The CDR3 runs to 16 residues. In germline, CDR1 is SGHRS, CDR2 YFSETQ. CDR3 sequence (DNA): TGCGCCAGCAGCTTGGGCGGGAACACTGGGGCCAACGTCTTGACTTTC. The encoded protein is CASSLGGNTGANVLTF.

V is TRBV2 and J is TRBJ2-1, with a possible D match to TRBD2 (6 bases). V was trimmed by 4 bases and J by 5 bases, leaving 9 bases between them. The germline gives CDR1 SNHLY, CDR2 FYNNEI. There are 13 residues in the CDR3. The CDR3 here is CASSARLDNEQFF. The CDR3 coding sequence is TGTGCCAGCAGTGCTAGACTAGACAATGAGCAGTTCTTC. The full variable domain, its missing parts supplied by reference TRBV2 and TRBJ2-1, is EPEVTQTPSHQVTQMGQEVILRCVPISNHLYFYWYRQILGQKVEFLVSFYNNEISEKSEIFDDQFSVERPDGSNFTLKIRSTKLEDSAMYFCASSARLDNEQFFGPGTRLTVL.

The CDR3 loop is CASSLRRTGPTNYGYTF. CDR3 bases: TGTGCCAGCAGCTTGAGGAGGACAGGGCCTACTAACTATGGCTACACCTTC. V is TRBV13 and J is TRBJ1-2, with TRBD1 matching 8 bases. This CDR3 comprises 17 residues. Germline loops: CDR1 PRHDT, CDR2 FYEKMQ (reference sequence). V was clipped by 3 bases and J by 0 bases; unmatched bases: 9.

The chain is built from TRBV6-1 and TRBJ1-1, with D perhaps matching TRBD1 (5 bases). Germline CDR1 MNHNS, CDR2 SASEGT. V lost 3 bases and J 5 bases, leaving 16 bases between the germline ends. The CDR3 extends over 15 amino acids. CDR3 DNA sequence: TGTGCCAGCAGTGAGCGGGGACGGATTGGAACTGAAGCTTTCTTT. It yields the protein CASSERGRIGTEAFF.

The chain has TRBV10-3 and TRBJ2-3, with D possibly being TRBD1 (5 bases). Trimming pared 8 bases from V and 2 bases from J, leaving 11 bases between. CDR3 size: 13 residues. Germline assignment: CDR1 ENHRY and CDR2 SYGVKD. CDR3 nucleotide sequence: TGTGCCATCCTGACAGACTTCACAGATACGCAGTATTTT. It is translated as CAILTDFTDTQYF.

This clone came up a few times. This chain links TRBV4-1 with TRBJ2-7; 9 bases agree with TRBD1. The germline CDR1 and CDR2 sequences are MGHRA and YSYEKL. There are 14 residues in the CDR3. The trim removed 3 bases at V and 3 bases at J, leaving 3 bases unmatched. The CDR3 coding sequence is TGCGCCAGCAGCCAGGGACAGGGTATCTACGAGCAGTACTTC. Translating gives CASSQGQGIYEQYF.

Worth noting for this clone: Other DNA sequences in the sample encode the same CDR3. The chain employs TRBV11-2 and TRBJ1-1; the D gene is possibly TRBD1 (5 bases). Trimming pared 5 bases from V and 1 base from J, leaving 8 bases between. This CDR3 comprises 13 residues. The germline CDR1 and CDR2 sequences are SGHAT and FQNNGV. CDR3 residues: CASSLGGNTEAFF. DNA of the CDR3: TGTGCCAGCAGCCTGGGGGGGAACACTGAAGCTTTCTTT.

This clone showed up just a few times. The chain is built from TRBV29-1 and TRBJ2-2, with D uncertain. This CDR3 comprises 13 residues. Trimming stripped 5 bases from V and 3 bases from J, with 10 bases between. CDR1 SQVTM and CDR2 ANQGSEA come from the germline V gene. In DNA, the CDR3 is TGCAGCGTTACAGATTCCTACACCGGGGAGCTGTTTTTT. It yields the protein CSVTDSYTGELFF.

The chain joins TRBV19 to TRBJ1-1; a weak D match, TRBD1 (5 bases). Trimming removed 5 bases from V and 0 bases from J, with 7 bases in between. CDR1 LNHDA and CDR2 SQIVND come from the germline V gene (reference sequence). This CDR3 comprises 13 residues. The CDR3 region is CASSWGMNTEAFF. As DNA, the CDR3 is TGTGCCAGTAGTTGGGGCATGAACACTGAAGCTTTCTTT.